This TCR beta chain originates from a study of response to subunit inactivated influenza vaccine. This CDR3 contains 14 residues. V was trimmed by 1 base and J by 3 bases, leaving 9 bases between them. In this sample, this clonotype turned up a few times. Its antigen is unidentified. Whole-study findings and limits: The authors suggested that every seasonal influenza vaccination recruits few new T cells.

TCRdb called the RT-PCR reads again in MiXCR, with one record for every CDR3 protein. The table has about 780,000 distinct CDR3 sequences, less than 20% seen once; the top ten hold roughly a tenth. The sequence was collected from a man aged 45-65 years who received an inactivated influenza vaccine. The chain recombines TRBV12-3 or TRBV12-4 with TRBJ1-1; D is ambiguous. Source: PBMCs from blood, taken more than 4 days after vaccination. This CDR3 is CASSLVEGDTEAFF. The CDR3 DNA reads TGTGCCAGCAGTTTAGTTGAGGGAGACACTGAAGCTTTCTTT.